What follows is one T cell receptor beta chain and its context. The target antigen is unknown. The data originate from a study of OX40 agonist ivuxolimab in advanced cancers. On the study more broadly: Dose-escalation patients' cancers were hepatocellular carcinoma, melanoma, renal cell or head and neck cancer. General study results and limits: The CD4+ and CD8+ T cells in the blood had expanded clonally by week 6 at 0.1 to 3.0 mg/kg. Fewer expanded clones were found on average in CD4+ than in CD8+ T cells.

The length of the CDR3 is 17 residues. V lost 5 bases and J lost 6; bases outside the gene matches: 19. Germline assignment: CDR1 SGHNT and CDR2 YENEEA. Clones were sequenced by immunoSEQ multiplex PCR, and TCRdb holds only the in-frame ones, with some missing. Here the sample spans about 25,000 clones, approximately 86% being singletons. Autoimmune disease history or systemic immunosuppression meant exclusion. The chain employs TRBV11-3 and TRBJ2-7, with 7 bases matching TRBD2. This clonotype originated in an adult with an advanced solid tumor such as melanoma, head and neck, liver or kidney cancer. The source material was CD4+ or CD8+ T cells sorted from blood, sampled in a trial of the OX40 agonist ivuxolimab. The CDR3 nucleotides are TGTGCCAGCAGCCCCACCATGTCAAGCGGGGCTTACGGCGAGCAGTACTTC. Its translation: CASSPTMSSGAYGEQYF.